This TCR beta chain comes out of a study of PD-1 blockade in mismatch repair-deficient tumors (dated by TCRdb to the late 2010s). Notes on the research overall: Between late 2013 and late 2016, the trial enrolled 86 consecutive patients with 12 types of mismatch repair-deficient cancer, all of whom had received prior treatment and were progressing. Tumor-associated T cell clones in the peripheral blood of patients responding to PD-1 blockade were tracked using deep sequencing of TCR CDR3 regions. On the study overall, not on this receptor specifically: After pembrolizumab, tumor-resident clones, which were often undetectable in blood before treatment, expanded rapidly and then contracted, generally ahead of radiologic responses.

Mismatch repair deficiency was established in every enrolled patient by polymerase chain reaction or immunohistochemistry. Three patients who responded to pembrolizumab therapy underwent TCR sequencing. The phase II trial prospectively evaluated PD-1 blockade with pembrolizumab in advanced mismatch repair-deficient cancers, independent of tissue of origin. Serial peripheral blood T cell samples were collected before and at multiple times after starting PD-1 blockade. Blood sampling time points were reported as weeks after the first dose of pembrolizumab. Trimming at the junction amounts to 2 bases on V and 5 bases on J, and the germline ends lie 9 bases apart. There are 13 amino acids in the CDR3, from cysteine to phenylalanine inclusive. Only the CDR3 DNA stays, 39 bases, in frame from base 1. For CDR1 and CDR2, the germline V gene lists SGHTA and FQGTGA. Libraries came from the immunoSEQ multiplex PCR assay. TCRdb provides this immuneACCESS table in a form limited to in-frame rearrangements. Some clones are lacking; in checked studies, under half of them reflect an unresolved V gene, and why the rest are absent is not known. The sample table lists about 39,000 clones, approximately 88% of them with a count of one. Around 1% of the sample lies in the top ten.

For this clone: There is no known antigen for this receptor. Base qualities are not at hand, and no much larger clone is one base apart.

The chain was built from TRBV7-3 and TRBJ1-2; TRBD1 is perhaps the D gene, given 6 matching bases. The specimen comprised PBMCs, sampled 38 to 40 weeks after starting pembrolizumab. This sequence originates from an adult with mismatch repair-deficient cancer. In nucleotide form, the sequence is TGTGCCAGCAGCTTAGGGGGCGGTTATGGCTACACCTTC. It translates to CASSLGGGYGYTF. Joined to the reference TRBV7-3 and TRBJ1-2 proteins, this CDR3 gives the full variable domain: GAGVSQTPSNKVTEKGKYVELRCDPISGHTALYWYRQSLGQGPEFLIYFQGTGAADDSGLPNDRFFAVRPEGSVSTLKIQRTERGDSAVYLCASSLGGGYGYTFGSGTRLTVV.